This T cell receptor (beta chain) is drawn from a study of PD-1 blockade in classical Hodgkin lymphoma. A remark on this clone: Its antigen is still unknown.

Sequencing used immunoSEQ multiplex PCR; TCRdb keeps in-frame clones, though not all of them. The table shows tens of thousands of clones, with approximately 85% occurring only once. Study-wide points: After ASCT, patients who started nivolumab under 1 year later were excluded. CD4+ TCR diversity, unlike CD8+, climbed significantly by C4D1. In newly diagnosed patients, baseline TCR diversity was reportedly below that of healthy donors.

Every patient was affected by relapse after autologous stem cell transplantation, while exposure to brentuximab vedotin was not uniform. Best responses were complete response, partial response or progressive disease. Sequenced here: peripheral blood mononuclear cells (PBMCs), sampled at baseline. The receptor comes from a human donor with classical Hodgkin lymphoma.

CDR3 coding DNA: TGTGCCAGCAGCGTACGATGGGGCGCTTACACCTTC. Its translation: CASSVRWGAYTF. This rearrangement joins TRBV9 to TRBJ1-2, with TRBD1 as a possible D gene (5 bases). CDR1 SGDLS and CDR2 YYNGEE come from the germline V gene. Trimming removed 1 base at V and 11 bases at J, with 12 bases between. CDR3 length equals 12 residues.